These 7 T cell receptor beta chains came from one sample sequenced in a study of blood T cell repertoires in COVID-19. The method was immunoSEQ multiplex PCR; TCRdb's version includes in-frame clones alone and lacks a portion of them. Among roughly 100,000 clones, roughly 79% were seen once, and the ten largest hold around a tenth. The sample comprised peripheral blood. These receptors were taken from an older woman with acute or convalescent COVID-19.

The CDR3 nucleotides are TGTGCCAGCAGCGTAGGGAGGGGCACTGAAGCTTTCTTT. Protein: CASSVGRGTEAFF. The chain joins TRBV9 to TRBJ1-1; possibly TRBD1 for D (5 bases). With 0 bases removed from V and 4 bases from J, the gap between germline ends came to 7 bases. Per germline, CDR1 SGDLS and CDR2 YYNGEE. There are 13 residues in the CDR3.

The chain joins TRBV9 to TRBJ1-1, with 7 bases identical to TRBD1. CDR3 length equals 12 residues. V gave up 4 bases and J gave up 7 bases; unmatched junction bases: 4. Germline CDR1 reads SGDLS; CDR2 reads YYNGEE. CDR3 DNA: TGTGCCAGCAGCTCCCGACAGGGTGAAGCTTTCTTT. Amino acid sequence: CASSSRQGEAFF.

The CDR3 protein is CASSLRTGGYLNYGYTF. The CDR3 nucleotides read TGTGCCAGCAGCCTCCGGACAGGGGGTTATCTTAACTATGGCTACACCTTC. V gene TRBV14 combines with J gene TRBJ1-2; 10 bases match TRBD1. Losses at the gene ends were 4 bases for V and 1 base for J; bases not matched to a gene: 9. Per germline, CDR1 SGHDN and CDR2 FVKESK. This CDR3 contains 17 residues.

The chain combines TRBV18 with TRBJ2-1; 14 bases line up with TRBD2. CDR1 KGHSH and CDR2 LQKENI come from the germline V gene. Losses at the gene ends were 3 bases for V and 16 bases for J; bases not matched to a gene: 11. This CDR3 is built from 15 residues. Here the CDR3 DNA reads TGTGCCAGCTCACCCCAAAGGACTAGCGGGAGGCCCGGCTTCTTC. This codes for CASSPQRTSGRPGFF.

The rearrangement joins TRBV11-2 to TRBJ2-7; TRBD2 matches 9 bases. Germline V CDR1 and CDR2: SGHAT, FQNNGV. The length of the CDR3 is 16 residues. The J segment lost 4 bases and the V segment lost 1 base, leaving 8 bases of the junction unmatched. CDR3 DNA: TGTGCCAGCAGCTTAGGTTTTAGCGGGAGTGATTACGAGCAGTACTTC. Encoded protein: CASSLGFSGSDYEQYF.

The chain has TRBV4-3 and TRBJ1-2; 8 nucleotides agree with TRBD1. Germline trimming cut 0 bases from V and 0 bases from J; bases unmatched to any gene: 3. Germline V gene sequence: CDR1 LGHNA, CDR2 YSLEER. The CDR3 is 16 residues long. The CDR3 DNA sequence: TGCGCCAGCAGCCAAGAGGACAGGGCTTCTAACTATGGCTACACCTTC. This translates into CASSQEDRASNYGYTF.

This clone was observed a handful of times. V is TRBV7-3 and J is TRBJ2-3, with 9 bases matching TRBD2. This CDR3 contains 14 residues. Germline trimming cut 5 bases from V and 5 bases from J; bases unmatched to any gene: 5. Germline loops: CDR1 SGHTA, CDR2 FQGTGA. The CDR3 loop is CASSRTSAGDTQYF. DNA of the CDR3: TGTGCCAGCAGCCGGACTAGCGCGGGAGATACGCAGTATTTT.